The T cell receptor beta chain described here comes from a study of cytomegalovirus exposure and HLA in healthy donors. Whole-study findings and limits: It was confirmed in vitro that a few of the CMV-associated chains were specific for CMV antigens.

The V gene's germline CDR1 is LGHNA and CDR2 YNFKEQ. The CDR3 consists of 14 residues. Between the trimmed V and J ends, which lost 0 bases and 7 bases, there was a span of 12 bases. Amplification used 60 Vbeta primers and 13 Jbeta primers. Method: immunoSEQ multiplex PCR; TCRdb's copy keeps in-frame clones and lacks some. Of roughly 58,000 clones in the sample, roughly 80% were seen once. Healthy bone marrow donors made up the cohort. With regard to this clone: Its antigen is unknown.

Sample: PBMCs. The chain is built from TRBV4-2 and TRBJ1-1; D call uncertain. This TCR came from a human donor in good health. CDR3 DNA sequence: TGTGCCAGCAGCCAAGATCTGGCAGGACTTGAAGCTTTCTTT. It encodes CASSQDLAGLEAFF.